A selection of T cell receptor beta chains follows, all from one sample in a study of vaccination and CD4 T cells after COVID-19. Their cognate antigens are unknown. TCRdb processed the PCR reads anew with MiXCR; each CDR3 protein has one entry. The data contain nearly 20,000 distinct CDR3 sequences, around four fifths of them seen just once; the ten biggest clones take up about a sixth. The sequenced sample was CD4+ T cells from blood, cultured in vitro, obtained after SARS-CoV-2 vaccination. The receptors originated from a human donor who received a COVID-19 vaccine. The CDR3 runs from the conserved cysteine through the conserved F or W.

J gene: TRBJ1-2; V gene: TRBV30; CDR3 protein: CAWSVQGRGGYTF
J gene: TRBJ1-2; V gene: TRBV5-1; CDR3 protein: CASSLSTGLGGYTF
J gene: TRBJ1-6; V gene: TRBV30; CDR3 protein: CAGQSYNSPLHF
J gene: TRBJ2-5; V gene: TRBV24-1; CDR3 protein: CATSDPQGQGPGKETQYF
J gene: TRBJ2-3; V gene: TRBV11-3; CDR3 protein: CASSLDQGATTDTQYF
J gene: TRBJ2-3; V gene: TRBV2; CDR3 protein: CASRTSGGADTQYF
J gene: TRBJ1-2; V gene: TRBV24-1; CDR3 protein: CATSDRPDSYGYTF
J gene: TRBJ1-3; V gene: TRBV6-1; CDR3 protein: CASSGGQTNTIYF
J gene: TRBJ2-3; V gene: TRBV19; CDR3 protein: CASSKLATSDTQYF
J gene: TRBJ2-3; V gene: TRBV6-1; CDR3 protein: CASSDRLSTDTQYF
J gene: TRBJ1-2; V gene: TRBV5-4; CDR3 protein: CASSRPRQGRSYGYTF
J gene: TRBJ1-1; V gene: TRBV7-9; CDR3 protein: CASSSSGVGTEAFF
J gene: TRBJ1-1; V gene: TRBV24-1; CDR3 protein: CATRDQGTSEAFF
J gene: TRBJ2-3; V gene: TRBV7-2; CDR3 protein: CASSLTSGDTDTQYF
J gene: TRBJ2-3; V gene: TRBV6-1; CDR3 protein: CASSELAGGNTDTQYF
J gene: TRBJ2-1; V gene: TRBV15; CDR3 protein: CATSTRTGQLYNEQFF
J gene: TRBJ1-2; V gene: TRBV24-1; CDR3 protein: CATSPGRSYGYTF
J gene: TRBJ2-7; V gene: TRBV24-1; CDR3 protein: CATSDASTGPPYEQYF
J gene: TRBJ2-7; V gene: TRBV11-2; CDR3 protein: CASSPMDRSGEQYF
J gene: TRBJ2-1; V gene: TRBV30; CDR3 protein: CAWSVRLAGVPREQFF
J gene: TRBJ2-7; V gene: TRBV2; CDR3 protein: CASSEGTGESYEQYF
J gene: TRBJ2-5; V gene: TRBV20-1; CDR3 protein: CSGADRRYQETQYF
J gene: TRBJ1-4; V gene: TRBV7-2; CDR3 protein: CASSLATGATNEKLFF